A selection of T cell receptor beta chains follows, all from one sample in a study of T cells after posttransplantation cyclophosphamide. The repertoire was sequenced with immunoSEQ multiplex PCR; TCRdb's copy has only in-frame clones and lacks some. The specimen has 25,000 to 35,000 clones, none found just once. The sequenced sample was PBMCs. All receptors come from a woman aged 55-69 years in good health, CMV-negative, and a related stem cell transplant donor. The CDR3 runs from the conserved cysteine through the conserved F or W. The D gene is left open where the match is weak. Some rows have no size entry. The others give once, few or many, or a class for an expanded clone.

TRBJ1-2,TRBV28,many,NA,TGTGCCTACCACTCCGGCTATGGCTACACCTTC,CAYHSGYGYTF
TRBJ2-4,TRBV5-4,many,TRBD2,TGTGCCAGCAGCACTTGGGGGGGTGAAAACATTCAGTACTTC,CASSTWGGENIQYF
TRBJ2-3,TRBV27,many,NA,TGTGCCAGCAGTAAGATGGCAGCGGCGGATACGCAGTATTTT,CASSKMAAADTQYF
TRBJ1-3,TRBV27,many,NA,TGTGCCAGCAGTTTATCAGGGGCTGGAAACACCATATATTTT,CASSLSGAGNTIYF
TRBJ2-7,TRBV7-9,many,TRBD1,TGTGCCATCTCACAGGGGGCGGAGGGCGAGCAGTACTTC,CAISQGAEGEQYF
TRBJ2-2,TRBV19,few,TRBD2,TGTGCCAGTAGTATTTATAGCGGGAGGGCGAAGGAGCTGTTTTTT,CASSIYSGRAKELFF
TRBJ1-2,TRBV7-2,many,NA,TGTGCCAGCAGCTCCACAGTGGACTACACCTTC,CASSSTVDYTF
TRBJ1-2,TRBV4-1,many,TRBD1,TGCGCCAGCAGCTCTATAGGACAGGGAGGGTATGGCTACACCTTC,CASSSIGQGGYGYTF
TRBJ2-7,TRBV11-2,many,NA,TGTGCCAGCACTGCATCTATACCCGGGTCCCATGTGCCCTACGAGCAGTACTTC,CASTASIPGSHVPYEQYF
TRBJ2-5,TRBV7-3,many,TRBD2,TGTGCCAGCAGCTTAAGCGGCCTAGCGGGGGAGACCCAGTACTTC,CASSLSGLAGETQYF
TRBJ1-3,TRBV25-1,many,TRBD1,TGTGCCAGCAGTGTGTCAGGGGGAAGAAACACCATATATTTT,CASSVSGGRNTIYF
TRBJ2-1,TRBV5-4,many,TRBD2,TGTGCCAGCAGGGCCGTTAGGGAGGGGGAGCAGTTCTTC,CASRAVREGEQFF
TRBJ1-5,TRBV20-1,few,NA,TGCAGTGCTAACCCAGGGCCCCAGCATTTT,CSANPGPQHF
TRBJ1-4,TRBV7-2,many,TRBD1,TGTGCCAGCAGCTCACAGGGGGCAAGTAATGAAAAACTGTTTTTT,CASSSQGASNEKLFF
TRBJ1-1,TRBV27,many,NA,TGTGCCAGCAGTATCAGGGGAAAGAAAGCTTTCTTT,CASSIRGKKAFF
TRBJ1-5,TRBV10-3,many,TRBD1,TGTGCCATCAGAGGACAGGACAATCAGCCCCAGCATTTT,CAIRGQDNQPQHF
TRBJ2-3,TRBV28,many,NA,TGTGCCAGCAGCTTGGCGGCAAATACGCAGTATTTT,CASSLAANTQYF
TRBJ1-5,TRBV18,NA,NA,TGTGCCAGCTCAGAGGGGGAAGCCAATCAGCCCCAGCATTTT,CASSEGEANQPQHF
TRBJ1-1,TRBV14,many,NA,TGTGCCAGCACCCTCCGAGGAGAAGGGACAATAAACACTGAAGCTTTCTTT,CASTLRGEGTINTEAFF
TRBJ1-2,TRBV4-1,many,NA,TGCGCCAGCAGCCAAGATCAGGGGCGGGGGGGAACAGGAGGAGGCTACACCTTC,CASSQDQGRGGTGGGYTF
TRBJ2-3,TRBV11-3,NA,NA,TGTGCCAGCAGCTTTAACAGGGGAGGTTCAGATACGCAGTATTTT,CASSFNRGGSDTQYF
TRBJ2-6,TRBV6-2/TRBV6-3,many,NA,TGTGCCAGCATGAACTCCGGGGCCAACGTCCTGACTTTC,CASMNSGANVLTF
TRBJ1-2,TRBV10-1,many,NA,TGCGCCAGCAGTGAGTCAAGGTCCTATGGCTACACCTTC,CASSESRSYGYTF
TRBJ1-4,TRBV7-3,many,TRBD1,TGTGCCATCCACAGGGGGCTGAGTGAAAAACTGTTTTTT,CAIHRGLSEKLFF
TRBJ2-3,TRBV4-1,few,TRBD2,TGCGCCAGCAGCCAGGTAGCGGGAACCACAGATACGCAGTATTTT,CASSQVAGTTDTQYF
TRBJ2-7,TRBV7-2,many,NA,TGTGCCAGCAAAAAGGGTAGTACCTACGAGCAGTACTTC,CASKKGSTYEQYF
TRBJ2-1,TRBV5-4,many,NA,TGTGCCAGCAGCTTGGCCCTAGCGAACGCCTACAATGAGCAGTTCTTC,CASSLALANAYNEQFF
TRBJ2-4,TRBV13,many,TRBD1,TGTGCCAGCAGCGGGACAGGGTTAGCCAAAAACATTCAGTACTTC,CASSGTGLAKNIQYF
TRBJ1-5,TRBV19,NA,TRBD1,TGTGCCAGTAGTCCTATTACGACAGGGATCACAAATCAGCCCCAGCATTTT,CASSPITTGITNQPQHF
TRBJ2-5,TRBV6-2/TRBV6-3,few,NA,TGTGCCAGCACTCGGGACTTCCAAGAGACCCAGTACTTC,CASTRDFQETQYF
TRBJ1-1,TRBV9,many,NA,TGTGCCAGCAGCTTAGCCGAGGTATCTGAAGCTTTCTTT,CASSLAEVSEAFF
TRBJ2-1,TRBV25-1,NA,TRBD2,TGTGCCAGCAGTGCTCAAGGACTAGCGGGGATGGGCAATGAGCAGTTCTTC,CASSAQGLAGMGNEQFF
TRBJ1-2,TRBV7-9,many,TRBD1,TGTGCCAGCAGCTTAGCGGACAGGATGGGTGGCTACACCTTC,CASSLADRMGGYTF
TRBJ2-2,TRBV18,many,TRBD2,TGTGCCAGCTCACCACTACTAGCGGATTACACCGGGGAGCTGTTTTTT,CASSPLLADYTGELFF
TRBJ1-4,TRBV7-9,many,NA,TGTGCCAGCAGCTTGGACAGTAACAATGAAAAACTGTTTTTT,CASSLDSNNEKLFF
TRBJ1-3,TRBV28,NA,TRBD1,TGTGCCAGCAGCCAGGGACAGGGCGGCACCATATATTTT,CASSQGQGGTIYF
TRBJ1-1,TRBV5-4,many,NA,TGTGCCAGCAGCTTGGTGCGGTCCCAGGGGAACGAAGCTTTCTTT,CASSLVRSQGNEAFF
TRBJ1-2,TRBV6-2/TRBV6-3,many,TRBD1,TGTGCCAGCAGAAATACAGGGGACTCGAACTATGGCTACACCTTC,CASRNTGDSNYGYTF
TRBJ2-1,TRBV7-2,many,TRBD2,TGTGCCAGCAGCTTAACGGGAGGGGTCAATGAGCAGTTCTTC,CASSLTGGVNEQFF
TRBJ1-2,TRBV5-1,many,TRBD1,TGCGCCAGCAGCTTGGAAGGACAGGGGTACTATGGCTACACCTTC,CASSLEGQGYYGYTF
TRBJ2-1,TRBV27,many,NA,TGTGCCAGCACCCAAAGGAACAGGGTATACAATGAGCAGTTCTTC,CASTQRNRVYNEQFF
TRBJ2-7,TRBV5-1,few,TRBD2,TGCGCCAGCAGCCCGTGGCCCCGGGGCCGGGGGGACGAGCAGTACTTC,CASSPWPRGRGDEQYF
TRBJ2-1,TRBV5-6,many,TRBD2,TGTGCCAGCAGCTTCGGACTAGTCAATGAGCAGTTCTTC,CASSFGLVNEQFF
TRBJ2-1,TRBV6-2/TRBV6-3,many,TRBD1,TGTGCCAGCAGTTACGGGACAGGGGGCTATGAGCAGTTCTTC,CASSYGTGGYEQFF
TRBJ1-4,TRBV2,many,NA,TGTGCCAGCCTGAGGGGCTGGACTAATGAAAAACTGTTTTTT,CASLRGWTNEKLFF